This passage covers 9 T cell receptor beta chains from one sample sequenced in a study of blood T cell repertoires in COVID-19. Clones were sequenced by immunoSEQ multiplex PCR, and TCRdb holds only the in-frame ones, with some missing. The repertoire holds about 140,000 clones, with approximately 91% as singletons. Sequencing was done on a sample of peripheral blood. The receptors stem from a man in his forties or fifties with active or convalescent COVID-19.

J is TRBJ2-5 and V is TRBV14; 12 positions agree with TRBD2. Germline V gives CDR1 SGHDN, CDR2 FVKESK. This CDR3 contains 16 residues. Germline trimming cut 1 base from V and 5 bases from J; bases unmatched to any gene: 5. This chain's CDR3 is CASSQGLAGGLETQYF. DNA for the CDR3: TGTGCCAGCAGCCAAGGCCTAGCGGGAGGGTTGGAGACCCAGTACTTC.

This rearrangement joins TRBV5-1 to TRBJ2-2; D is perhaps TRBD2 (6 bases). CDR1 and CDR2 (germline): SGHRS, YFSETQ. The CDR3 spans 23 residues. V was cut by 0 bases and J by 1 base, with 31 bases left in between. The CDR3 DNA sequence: TGCGCCAGCAGCTTGGCGGTTATACGGGAGATTATACCGGGCATGGGGAACACCGGGGAGCTGTTTTTT. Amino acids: CASSLAVIREIIPGMGNTGELFF.

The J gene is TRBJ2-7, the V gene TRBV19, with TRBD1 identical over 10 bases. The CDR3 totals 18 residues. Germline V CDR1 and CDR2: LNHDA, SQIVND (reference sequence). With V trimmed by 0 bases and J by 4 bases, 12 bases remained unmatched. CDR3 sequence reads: CASSIELLWDRGRYEQYF. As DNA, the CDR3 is TGTGCCAGTAGTATAGAGCTCCTTTGGGACAGGGGACGGTACGAGCAGTACTTC.

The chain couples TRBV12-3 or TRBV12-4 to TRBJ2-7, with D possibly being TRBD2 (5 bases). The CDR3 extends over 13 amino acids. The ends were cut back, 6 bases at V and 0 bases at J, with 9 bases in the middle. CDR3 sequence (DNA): TGTGCCAGCAGACCCGGGAACTCCTACGAGCAGTACTTC. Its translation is CASRPGNSYEQYF.

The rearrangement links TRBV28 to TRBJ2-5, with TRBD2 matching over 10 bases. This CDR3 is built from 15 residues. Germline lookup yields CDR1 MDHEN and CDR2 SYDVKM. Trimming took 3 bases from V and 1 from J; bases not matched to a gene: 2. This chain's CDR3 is CASSFGLAVQETQYF. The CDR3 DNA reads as TGTGCCAGCAGTTTCGGACTAGCGGTCCAAGAGACCCAGTACTTC.

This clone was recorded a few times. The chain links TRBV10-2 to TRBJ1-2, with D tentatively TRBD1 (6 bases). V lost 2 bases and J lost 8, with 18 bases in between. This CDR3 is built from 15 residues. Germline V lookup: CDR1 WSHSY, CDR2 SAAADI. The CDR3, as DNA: TGCGCCAGCAGTGAGGTCCCCAGGGGAAGAGAAGGCTACACCTTC. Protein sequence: CASSEVPRGREGYTF.

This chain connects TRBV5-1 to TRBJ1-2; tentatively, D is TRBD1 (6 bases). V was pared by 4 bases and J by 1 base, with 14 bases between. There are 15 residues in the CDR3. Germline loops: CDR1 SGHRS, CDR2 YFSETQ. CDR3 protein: CASSADGQYNYGYTF. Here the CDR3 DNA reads TGCGCCAGCAGCGCGGACGGACAGTATAACTATGGCTACACCTTC.

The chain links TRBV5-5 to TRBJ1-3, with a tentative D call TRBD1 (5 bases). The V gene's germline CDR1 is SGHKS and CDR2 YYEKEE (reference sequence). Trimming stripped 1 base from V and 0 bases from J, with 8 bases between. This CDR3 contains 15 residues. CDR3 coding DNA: TGTGCCAGCAGCTTGTGGGGCAGCTCTGGAAACACCATATATTTT. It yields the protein CASSLWGSSGNTIYF.

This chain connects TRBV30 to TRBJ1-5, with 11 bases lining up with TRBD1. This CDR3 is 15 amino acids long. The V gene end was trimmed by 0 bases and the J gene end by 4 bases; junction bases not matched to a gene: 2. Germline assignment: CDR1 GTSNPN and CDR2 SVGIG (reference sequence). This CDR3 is CAWSVGTGGNQPQHF. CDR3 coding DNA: TGTGCCTGGAGTGTAGGGACAGGGGGAAATCAGCCCCAGCATTTT.